This is a list of T cell receptor beta chains from one sample in a study of T cell responses to AZD1222 COVID-19 vaccine. Measured with immunoSEQ multiplex PCR; TCRdb has only the in-frame clones, and not every one. The data hold around 92,000 clones, with approximately 91% observed a single time. The input for sequencing was peripheral blood, taken on day 0 of AZD1222 vaccination. The receptor set was obtained from an adult in good health. Each CDR3 is given with its conserved first and last residue.

v_call	cdr3_aa
TRBV9	CASSVATWVSSGELFF
TRBV19	CASSIVLGGEQYF
TRBV27	CASSPNGRRGQPQHF
TRBV3-1/TRBV3-2	CASSQWSGGANQETQYF
TRBV24-1	CATGQDSYGYTF
TRBV10-1	CASSESTPDTQYF
TRBV19	CASSISGDRGNQPQHF
TRBV25-1	CASSISGSSYNEQFF
TRBV5-4	CASSLGTKYSPLHF
TRBV15	CATARWGPGANVLTF
TRBV18	CASSPQDRVASYGYTF
TRBV11-2	CASSFLAGQGLFF
TRBV10-3	CAISDPPGGLYEQYF
TRBV28	CASSLRSVKSSYEQYF
TRBV5-4	CASSLGTAVSGNTIYF
TRBV28	CASNSAGDRGSLEQYF
TRBV12-3/TRBV12-4	CASSLPGRVNAFF
TRBV5-4	CASSLRRGADTQYF
TRBV27	CASSLSTAYEQYF
TRBV5-6	CASSLLEVISGNTIYF
TRBV28	CASSPSTRGYTF
TRBV6-2/TRBV6-3	CASSYSVKGTEQFF
TRBV9	CASSVEAGYNSPLHF
TRBV19	CASRPTGSNQPQHF
TRBV19	CASSYFLGGESNSPLHF
TRBV6-2/TRBV6-3	CASRPRDTLPNNEQFF